A selection of T cell receptor beta chains follows, all from one sample in a study of regulatory T cells in long-lasting Graves disease. TCRdb reprocessed the multiplex PCR reads with MiXCR, giving one entry per CDR3 protein. The sample has 700,000 or so distinct CDR3 sequences, 25% to 30% seen once; the top ten hold about 40%. The input for sequencing was peripheral blood mononuclear cells (PBMCs), taken when the disease was refractory, from a patient treated with antithyroid drugs. The receptors stem from a female donor with Graves disease. CDR3s include the opening cysteine and the closing phenylalanine or tryptophan. Fields, in order: J gene, V gene, clone size, D gene, CDR3 protein, CDR3 DNA. The D gene is left open where the match is weak. Rows give clone size only sometimes, using once, few, many, or a class for an expanded clone.

>TRBJ1-2|TRBV12-3/TRBV12-4|many|TRBD1
CASSRQGTVYTF
TGTGCCAGCAGTCGACAGGGGACAGTCTACACCTTC
>TRBJ1-6|TRBV6-1|few|-
CASSEAGQSNSPLHF
TGTGCCAGCAGTGAAGCGGGGCAGTCAAATTCACCCCTCCACTTT
>TRBJ2-3|TRBV20-1|-|-
CSARETGSTDTQYF
TGCAGTGCTAGAGAAACAGGGAGCACAGATACGCAGTATTTT
>TRBJ1-2|TRBV6-1|many|TRBD1
CASSEAGTANYGYTF
TGTGCCAGCAGTGAAGCCGGGACAGCGAACTATGGCTACACCTTC
>TRBJ2-5|TRBV12-3/TRBV12-4|many|-
CASSLWLRAARDESLGTQYF
TGTGCCAGCAGTTTATGGCTGCGGGCGGCGCGGGATGAATCCCTAGGGACCCAGTACTTC
>TRBJ2-5|TRBV10-3|-|-
CAISRDKKETQYF
TGTGCCATCAGCCGAGACAAGAAAGAGACCCAGTACTTC
>TRBJ2-6|TRBV5-6|few|-
CASRGGLPFSGANVLTF
TGTGCCAGCAGAGGCGGACTGCCGTTCTCTGGGGCCAACGTCCTGACTTTC
>TRBJ1-3|TRBV29-1|-|-
CSVTTPAEGSGNTIYF
TGCAGCGTTACAACCCCAGCGGAGGGCTCTGGAAACACCATATATTTT
>TRBJ1-1|TRBV29-1|-|-
CSVLRTGLRTEAFF
TGCAGCGTCCTCCGGACCGGGTTGCGCACTGAAGCTTTCTTT
>TRBJ2-1|TRBV29-1|-|-
CSATQLNEQFF
TGCAGCGCAACTCAGCTCAATGAGCAGTTCTTC
>TRBJ1-5|TRBV6-2/TRBV6-3|-|TRBD1
CASSDRDYSNQPQHF
TGTGCCAGCAGTGACAGGGACTATAGCAATCAGCCCCAGCATTTT
>TRBJ2-6|TRBV5-1|many|-
CASSLEGAGANVLTF
TGTGCCAGCAGCTTAGAGGGGGCTGGGGCCAACGTCCTGACTTTC
>TRBJ2-2|TRBV20-1|-|TRBD1
CSAGQGGPNTGELFF
TGCAGTGCTGGACAGGGAGGACCGAACACCGGGGAGCTGTTTTTT
>TRBJ2-7|TRBV2|-|TRBD2
CASSGLAGTHEQYF
TGTGCCAGCAGTGGGCTAGCGGGAACCCACGAGCAGTACTTC
>TRBJ2-4|TRBV3-1|few|-
CASSQTRFGDRNIQYF
TGTGCCAGCAGCCAGACCCGGTTCGGAGACCGAAACATTCAGTACTTC
>TRBJ2-3|TRBV10-2|-|TRBD2
CASSEGREESTDTQYF
TGCGCCAGCAGTGAAGGGCGGGAGGAAAGCACAGATACGCAGTATTTT
>TRBJ2-1|TRBV11-2|-|-
CASSLLAPQSNEQFF
TGTGCCAGCAGCTTACTAGCGCCCCAGTCAAATGAGCAGTTCTTC
>TRBJ1-5|TRBV19|-|-
CASSITGTVDGNQPQHF
TGTGCCAGTAGTATTACTGGGACCGTCGACGGCAATCAGCCCCAGCATTTT
>TRBJ2-6|TRBV12-3/TRBV12-4|many|-
CASSPQGYGANVLTF
TGTGCCAGCAGTCCGCAGGGGTACGGGGCCAACGTCCTGACTTTC
>TRBJ1-4|TRBV11-2|many|-
CASSLDQVRGSEKLFF
TGTGCCAGCAGCTTAGATCAAGTCCGGGGCAGTGAAAAACTGTTTTTT
>TRBJ1-6|TRBV19|-|-
CASSKGALYNSPLHF
TGTGCCAGTAGTAAGGGAGCTCTCTATAATTCACCCCTCCACTTT
>TRBJ2-5|TRBV9|-|-
CASSVAQGGQTQYF
TGTGCCAGCAGCGTAGCACAGGGTGGGCAGACCCAGTACTTC
>TRBJ1-1|TRBV2|-|-
CASRDVGLLAFF
TGTGCCAGCAGGGACGTCGGGTTATTAGCTTTCTTT
>TRBJ1-4|TRBV2|-|TRBD1
CAGGQEINEKLFF
TGTGCCGGTGGACAGGAGATTAATGAAAAACTGTTTTTT
>TRBJ1-1|TRBV11-2|-|-
CASSRAFTEAFF
TGTGCCAGCAGCCGTGCTTTCACTGAAGCTTTCTTT
>TRBJ2-5|TRBV20-1|many|TRBD2
CSARRGLAGERGETQYF
TGCAGTGCTAGGAGGGGACTAGCGGGAGAAAGGGGAGAGACCCAGTACTTC
>TRBJ1-2|TRBV6-5|-|-
CASSYSSWTPTYGYTF
TGTGCCAGCAGTTACTCGTCCTGGACTCCTACTTATGGCTACACCTTC
>TRBJ1-4|TRBV6-2/TRBV6-3|many|-
CASSPLGATNEKLFF
TGTGCCAGCAGCCCACTGGGGGCAACTAATGAAAAACTGTTTTTT
>TRBJ1-1|TRBV30|-|TRBD1
CAWSRTGFTEAFF
TGTGCCTGGAGCAGGACAGGGTTCACTGAAGCTTTCTTT
>TRBJ1-1|TRBV19|-|-
CASSFGGYTEAFF
TGTGCCAGTAGTTTTGGGGGTTACACTGAAGCTTTCTTT
>TRBJ1-2|TRBV29-1|-|-
CSLEDSTNGYTF
TGCAGCCTGGAGGACTCGACAAATGGCTACACCTTC
>TRBJ1-1|TRBV6-1|many|-
CASSEASLNTEAFF
TGTGCCAGCAGTGAAGCGTCCTTGAACACTGAAGCTTTCTTT
>TRBJ1-6|TRBV7-6|few|TRBD1
CASRNDREGYNSPLHF
TGTGCCAGCAGAAACGACAGGGAAGGCTATAATTCACCCCTCCACTTT
>TRBJ1-4|TRBV2|few|-
CASNLGRANEKLFF
TGTGCCAGCAATCTTGGCAGGGCTAATGAAAAACTGTTTTTT
>TRBJ1-1|TRBV6-1|many|TRBD1
CASRGGQGLGTEAFF
TGTGCCAGCAGAGGAGGACAGGGTCTGGGCACTGAAGCTTTCTTT
>TRBJ2-6|TRBV4-1|-|-
CASSQGTEFIGANVLTF
TGCGCCAGCAGCCAAGGGACAGAATTCATCGGGGCCAACGTCCTGACTTTC